The T cell receptor (beta chain) under discussion was sequenced for a study of T cell repertoires in cytomegalovirus infection. Study-level information: Indications came from public TCR beta signatures; they pointed to CMV infection and to a matching HLA type.

V gave up 2 bases and J gave up 3 bases, with 4 bases separating them. The germline V gene has CDR1 SGHDT and CDR2 YYEEEE. This CDR3 has 12 residues. TCRdb re-called the reads with MiXCR, one entry per CDR3 protein. This table has 55,000 to 85,000 distinct CDR3 sequences, 20% to 25% appearing once. As regards this clonotype: Antigen: not known.

Findings of the study overall: CMV-specific HLA-C-restricted TCR beta clonotypes dominated the ex vivo response.

The starting material was CD8+ T cells from cultured PBMCs, obtained from culture after CMV antigen stimulation. V gene TRBV5-6 combines with J gene TRBJ2-3; unclear D gene. The sequence was obtained from a human donor in good health (CMV status not recorded). Some clones in this sample may be carry-over from other donors' samples. In DNA, the CDR3 is TGTGCCAGCAGCTTTGGTACAGATACGCAGTATTTT. The encoded protein is CASSFGTDTQYF.